The clone carrying this TCR beta chain was observed a few times. Since all of the isolated RNA was reverse transcribed, expressed TCRB transcripts were what got sequenced. Using immunoSEQ multiplex PCR, the repertoire was profiled, and TCRdb retains in-frame clones only, with some absent. Of around 300,000 clones listed, 7% to 9% are singletons. This sample was included in a study of beta chain features in type 1 diabetes. The V gene lost 3 bases and the J gene lost 4 bases, with 10 bases spanning the gap. The CDR3 is 14 amino acids. Germline V gene lookup returns CDR1 KGHSH and CDR2 LQKENI. The chain joins TRBV18 to TRBJ1-3; possible D gene TRBD1, 6 bases. The origin of this receptor is a woman aged 18-29 years in good health. Sequenced material: central memory CD4+ T cells from blood. The CDR3 DNA follows: TGTGCCAGCTCACCTCAAGGACAGGGAAACACCATATATTTT. Protein: CASSPQGQGNTIYF.